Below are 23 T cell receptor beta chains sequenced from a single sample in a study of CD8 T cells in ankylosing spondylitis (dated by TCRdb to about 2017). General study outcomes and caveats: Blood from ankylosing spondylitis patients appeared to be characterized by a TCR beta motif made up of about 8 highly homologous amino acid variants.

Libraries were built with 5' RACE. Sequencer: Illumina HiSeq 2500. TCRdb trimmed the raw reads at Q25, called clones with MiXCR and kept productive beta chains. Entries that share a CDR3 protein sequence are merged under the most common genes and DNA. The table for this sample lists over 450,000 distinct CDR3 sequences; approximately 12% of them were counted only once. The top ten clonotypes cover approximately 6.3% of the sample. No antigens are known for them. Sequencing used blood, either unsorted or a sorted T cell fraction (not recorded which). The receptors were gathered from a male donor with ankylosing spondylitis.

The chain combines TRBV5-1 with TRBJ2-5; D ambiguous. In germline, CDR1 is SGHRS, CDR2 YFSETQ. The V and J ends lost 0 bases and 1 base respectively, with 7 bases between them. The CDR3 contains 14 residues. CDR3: CASSLGNSQETQYF. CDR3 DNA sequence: TGCGCCAGCAGCTTGGGTAATTCCCAAGAGACCCAGTACTTC.

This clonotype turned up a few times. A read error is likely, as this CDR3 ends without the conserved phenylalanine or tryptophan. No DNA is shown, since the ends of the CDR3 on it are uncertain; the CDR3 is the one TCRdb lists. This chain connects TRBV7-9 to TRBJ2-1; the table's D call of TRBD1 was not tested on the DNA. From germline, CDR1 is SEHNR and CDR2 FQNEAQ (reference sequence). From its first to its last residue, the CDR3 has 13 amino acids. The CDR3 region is CASSLGSWDSHVV.

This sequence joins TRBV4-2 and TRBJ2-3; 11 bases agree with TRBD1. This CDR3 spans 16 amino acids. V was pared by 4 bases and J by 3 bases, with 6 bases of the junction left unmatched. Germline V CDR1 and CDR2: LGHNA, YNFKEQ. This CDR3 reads CASSRRTGGTTDTQYF. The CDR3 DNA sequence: TGTGCCAGCAGCCGCCGGACAGGGGGCACGACAGATACGCAGTATTTT.

The chain's CDR3 is CASSLGTAISYEQYF. The CDR3 bases are TGTGCCAGCAGCTTGGGGACAGCAATCTCCTACGAGCAGTACTTC. The rearrangement joins TRBV5-6 to TRBJ2-7; tentative D call: TRBD1 (6 bases). The V and J ends lost 0 bases and 0 bases respectively, with 10 bases between them. This CDR3 has 15 residues. CDR1 is SGHDT and CDR2 is YYEEEE in the germline V gene.

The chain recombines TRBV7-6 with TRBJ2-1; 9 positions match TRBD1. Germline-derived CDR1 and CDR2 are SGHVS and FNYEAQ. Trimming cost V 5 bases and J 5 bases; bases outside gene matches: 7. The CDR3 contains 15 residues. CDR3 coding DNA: TGTGCCAGCAGCCCTCGACAGGGGGGACACAATGAGCAGTTCTTC. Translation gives CASSPRQGGHNEQFF.

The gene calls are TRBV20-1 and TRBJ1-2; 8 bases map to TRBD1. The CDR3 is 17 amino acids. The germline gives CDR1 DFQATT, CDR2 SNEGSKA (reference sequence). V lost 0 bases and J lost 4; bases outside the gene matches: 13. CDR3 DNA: TGCAGTGCTAGAGATCCCGCAGGGGGCGGGATTGGCTATGGCTACACCTTC. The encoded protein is CSARDPAGGGIGYGYTF.

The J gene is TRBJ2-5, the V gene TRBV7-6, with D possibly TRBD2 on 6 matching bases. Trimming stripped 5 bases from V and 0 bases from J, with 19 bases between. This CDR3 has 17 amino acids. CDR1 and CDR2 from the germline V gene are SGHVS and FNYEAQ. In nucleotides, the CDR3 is TGTGCCAGCAGCCCAGGGACTGCGGGGTCGTACCAAGAGACCCAGTACTTC. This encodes CASSPGTAGSYQETQYF. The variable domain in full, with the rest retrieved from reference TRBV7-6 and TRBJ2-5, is GAGVSQSPRYKVTKRGQDVALRCDPISGHVSLYWYRQALGQGPEFLTYFNYEAQQDKSGLPNDRFSAERPEGSISTLTIQRTEQRDSAMYRCASSPGTAGSYQETQYFGPGTRLLVL.

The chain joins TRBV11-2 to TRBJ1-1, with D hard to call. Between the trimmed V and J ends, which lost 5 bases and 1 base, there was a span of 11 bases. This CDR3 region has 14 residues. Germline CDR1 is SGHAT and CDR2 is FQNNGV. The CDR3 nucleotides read TGTGCCAGCAGCCCCCAACTTTGGAACACTGAAGCTTTCTTT. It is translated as CASSPQLWNTEAFF. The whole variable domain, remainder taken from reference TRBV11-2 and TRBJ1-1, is EAGVAQSPRYKIIEKRQSVAFWCNPISGHATLYWYQQILGQGPKLLIQFQNNGVVDDSQLPKDRFSAERLKGVDSTLKIQPAKLEDSAVYLCASSPQLWNTEAFFGQGTRLTVV.

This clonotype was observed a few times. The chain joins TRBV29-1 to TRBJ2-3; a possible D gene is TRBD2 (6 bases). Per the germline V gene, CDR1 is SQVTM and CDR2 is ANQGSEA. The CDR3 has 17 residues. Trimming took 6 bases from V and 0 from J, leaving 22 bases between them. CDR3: CSVHGAWGRSSTDTQYF. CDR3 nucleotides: TGCAGCGTACATGGAGCTTGGGGGAGGTCTAGCACAGATACGCAGTATTTT.

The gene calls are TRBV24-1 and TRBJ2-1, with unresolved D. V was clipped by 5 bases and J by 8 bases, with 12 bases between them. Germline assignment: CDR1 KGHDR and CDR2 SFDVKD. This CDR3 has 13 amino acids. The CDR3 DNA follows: TGTGCCACCAGTGGCGACGCTCTCGATGAGCAGTTCTTC. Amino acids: CATSGDALDEQFF.

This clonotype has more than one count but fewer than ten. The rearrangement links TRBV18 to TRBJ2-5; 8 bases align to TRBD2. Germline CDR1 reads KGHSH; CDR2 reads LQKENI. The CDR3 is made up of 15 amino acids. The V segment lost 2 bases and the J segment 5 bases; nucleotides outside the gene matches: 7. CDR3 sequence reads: CASSPGSGGDETQYF. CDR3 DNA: TGTGCCAGCTCACCAGGCAGCGGGGGTGATGAGACCCAGTACTTC.

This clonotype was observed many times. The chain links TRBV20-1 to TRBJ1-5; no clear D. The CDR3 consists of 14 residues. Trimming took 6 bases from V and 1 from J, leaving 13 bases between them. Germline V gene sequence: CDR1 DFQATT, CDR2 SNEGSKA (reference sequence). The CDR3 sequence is CSASRGSSNQPQHF. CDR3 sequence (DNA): TGCAGTGCCTCCCGGGGTTCGAGCAATCAGCCCCAGCATTTT.

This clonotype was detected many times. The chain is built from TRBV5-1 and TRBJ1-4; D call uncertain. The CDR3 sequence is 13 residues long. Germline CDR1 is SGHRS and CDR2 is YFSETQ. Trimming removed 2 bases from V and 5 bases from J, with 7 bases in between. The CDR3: CASSFTANEKLFF. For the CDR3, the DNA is TGCGCCAGCAGCTTCACGGCGAATGAAAAACTGTTTTTT.

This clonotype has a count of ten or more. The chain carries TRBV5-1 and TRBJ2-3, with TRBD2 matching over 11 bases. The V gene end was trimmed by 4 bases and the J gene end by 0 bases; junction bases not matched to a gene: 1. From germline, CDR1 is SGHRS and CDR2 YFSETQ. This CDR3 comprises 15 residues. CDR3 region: CASSRLAGSTDTQYF. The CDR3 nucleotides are TGCGCCAGCAGCCGACTAGCGGGGAGCACAGATACGCAGTATTTT.

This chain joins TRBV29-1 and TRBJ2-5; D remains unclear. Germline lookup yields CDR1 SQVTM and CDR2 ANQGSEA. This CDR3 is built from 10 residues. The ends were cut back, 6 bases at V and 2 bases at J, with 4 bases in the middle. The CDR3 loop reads CSVEQETQYF. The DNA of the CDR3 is TGCAGCGTAGAACAAGAGACCCAGTACTTC. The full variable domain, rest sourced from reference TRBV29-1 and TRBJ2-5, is SAVISQKPSRDICQRGTSLTIQCQVDSQVTMMFWYRQQPGQSLTLIATANQGSEATYESGFVIDKFPISRPNLTFSTLTVSNMSPEDSSIYLCSVEQETQYFGPGTRLLVL.

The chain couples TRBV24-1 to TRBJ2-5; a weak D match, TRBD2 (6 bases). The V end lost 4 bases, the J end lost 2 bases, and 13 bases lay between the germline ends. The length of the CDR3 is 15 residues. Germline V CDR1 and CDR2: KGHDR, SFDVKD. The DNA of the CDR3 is TGTGCCACCAGTGAACCTCTCCGGGGGCAAGAGACCCAGTACTTC. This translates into CATSEPLRGQETQYF.

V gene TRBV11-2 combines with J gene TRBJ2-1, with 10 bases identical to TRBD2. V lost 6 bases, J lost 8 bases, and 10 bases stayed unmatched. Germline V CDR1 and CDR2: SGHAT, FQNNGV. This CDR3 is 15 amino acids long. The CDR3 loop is CASRPASGRIDEQFF. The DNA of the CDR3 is TGTGCCAGCAGACCCGCTAGCGGGAGAATCGATGAGCAGTTCTTC.

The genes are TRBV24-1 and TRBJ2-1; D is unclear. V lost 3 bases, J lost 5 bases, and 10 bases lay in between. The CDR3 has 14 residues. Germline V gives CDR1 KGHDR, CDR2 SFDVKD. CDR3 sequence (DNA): TGTGCCACCAGTGATGCGGACGAGGACAATGAGCAGTTCTTC. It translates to CATSDADEDNEQFF.

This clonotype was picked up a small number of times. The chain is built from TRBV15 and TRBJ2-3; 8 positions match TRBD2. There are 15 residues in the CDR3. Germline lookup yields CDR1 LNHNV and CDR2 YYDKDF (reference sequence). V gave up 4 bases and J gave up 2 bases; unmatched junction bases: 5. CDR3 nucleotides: TGTGCCACCAGCAAACTAGCGGTGAACACAGATACGCAGTATTTT. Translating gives CATSKLAVNTDTQYF.

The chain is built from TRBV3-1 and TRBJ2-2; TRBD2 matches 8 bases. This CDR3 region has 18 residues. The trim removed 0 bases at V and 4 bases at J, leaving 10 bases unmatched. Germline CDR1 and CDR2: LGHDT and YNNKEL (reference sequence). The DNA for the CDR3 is TGTGCCAGCAGCCAAGAGAGTTGGAGCGGGAGCGGCACCGGGGAGCTGTTTTTT. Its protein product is CASSQESWSGSGTGELFF.

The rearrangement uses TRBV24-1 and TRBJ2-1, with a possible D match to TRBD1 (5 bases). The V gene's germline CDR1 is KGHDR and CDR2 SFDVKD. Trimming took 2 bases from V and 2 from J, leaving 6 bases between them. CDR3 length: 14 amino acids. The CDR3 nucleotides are TGTGCCACCAGTGATTCAGGGCCCTACAATGAGCAGTTCTTC. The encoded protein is CATSDSGPYNEQFF.

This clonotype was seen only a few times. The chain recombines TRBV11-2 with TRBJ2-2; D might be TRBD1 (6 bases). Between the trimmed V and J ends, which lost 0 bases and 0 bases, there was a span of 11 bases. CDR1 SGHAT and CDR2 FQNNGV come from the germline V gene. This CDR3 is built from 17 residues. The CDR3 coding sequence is TGTGCCAGCAGCTTAGATAGCAAGGGGGCGAACACCGGGGAGCTGTTTTTT. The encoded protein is CASSLDSKGANTGELFF.

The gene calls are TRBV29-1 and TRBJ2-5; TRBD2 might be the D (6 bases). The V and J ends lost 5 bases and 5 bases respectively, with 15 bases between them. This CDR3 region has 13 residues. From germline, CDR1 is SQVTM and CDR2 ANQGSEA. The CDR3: CSVLKGAGETQYF. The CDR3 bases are TGCAGCGTTCTGAAAGGGGCGGGGGAGACCCAGTACTTC.